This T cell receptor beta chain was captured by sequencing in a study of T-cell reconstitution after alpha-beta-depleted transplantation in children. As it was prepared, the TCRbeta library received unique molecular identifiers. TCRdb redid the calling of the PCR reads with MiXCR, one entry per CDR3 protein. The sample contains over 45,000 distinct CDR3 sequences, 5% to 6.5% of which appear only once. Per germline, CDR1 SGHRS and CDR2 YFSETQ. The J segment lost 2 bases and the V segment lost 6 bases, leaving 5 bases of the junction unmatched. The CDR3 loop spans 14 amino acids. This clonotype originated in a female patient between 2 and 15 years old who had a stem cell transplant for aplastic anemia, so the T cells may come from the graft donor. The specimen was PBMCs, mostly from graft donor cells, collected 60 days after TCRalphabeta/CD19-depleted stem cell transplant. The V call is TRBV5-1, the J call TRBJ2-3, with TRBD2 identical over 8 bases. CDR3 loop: CASTAAGVTDTQYF. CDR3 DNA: TGCGCCAGCACGGCAGCGGGGGTCACAGATACGCAGTATTTT.